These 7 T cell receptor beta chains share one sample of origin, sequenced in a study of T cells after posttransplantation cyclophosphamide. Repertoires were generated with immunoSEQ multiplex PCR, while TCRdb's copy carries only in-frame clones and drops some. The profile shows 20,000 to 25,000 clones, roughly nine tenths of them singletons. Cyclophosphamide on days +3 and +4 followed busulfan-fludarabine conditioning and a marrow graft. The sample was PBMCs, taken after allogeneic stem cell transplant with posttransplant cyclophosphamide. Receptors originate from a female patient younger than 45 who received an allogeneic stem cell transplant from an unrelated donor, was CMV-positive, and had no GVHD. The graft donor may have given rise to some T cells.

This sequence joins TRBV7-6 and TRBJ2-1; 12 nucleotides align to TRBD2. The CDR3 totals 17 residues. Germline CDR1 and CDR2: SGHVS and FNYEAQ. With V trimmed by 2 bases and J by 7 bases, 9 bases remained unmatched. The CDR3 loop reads CASSLRASGGAVNEQFF. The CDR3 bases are TGTGCCAGCAGCTTAAGGGCTAGCGGGGGGGCTGTGAATGAGCAGTTCTTC.

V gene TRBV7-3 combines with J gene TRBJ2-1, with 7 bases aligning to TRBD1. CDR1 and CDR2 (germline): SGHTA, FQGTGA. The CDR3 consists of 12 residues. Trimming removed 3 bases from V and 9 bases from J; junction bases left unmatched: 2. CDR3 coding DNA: TGTGCCAGCAGCTTCACAGGGGCTGAGCAGTTCTTC. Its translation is CASSFTGAEQFF.

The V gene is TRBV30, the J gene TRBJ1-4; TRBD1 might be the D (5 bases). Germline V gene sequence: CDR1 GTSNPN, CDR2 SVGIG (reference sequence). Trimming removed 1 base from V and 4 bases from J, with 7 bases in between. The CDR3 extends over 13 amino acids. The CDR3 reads CAWSGGGNEKLFF. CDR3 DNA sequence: TGTGCCTGGAGTGGGGGGGGTAATGAAAAACTGTTTTTT.

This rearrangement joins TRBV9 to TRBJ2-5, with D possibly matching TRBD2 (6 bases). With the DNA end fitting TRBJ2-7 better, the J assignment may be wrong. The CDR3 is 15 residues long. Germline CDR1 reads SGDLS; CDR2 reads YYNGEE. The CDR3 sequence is CASSDGGTGTYEQYF. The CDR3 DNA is TGTGCCAGCAGCGATGGGGGGACCGGGACTTACGAGCAGTACTTC.

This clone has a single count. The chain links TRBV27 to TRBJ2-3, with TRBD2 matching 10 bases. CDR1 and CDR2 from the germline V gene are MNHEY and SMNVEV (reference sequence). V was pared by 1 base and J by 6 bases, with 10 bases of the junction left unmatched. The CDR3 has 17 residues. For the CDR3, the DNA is TGTGCCAGCAGTTTATTGGTTAGCGGGGGGCGAGGGGATACGCAGTATTTT. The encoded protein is CASSLLVSGGRGDTQYF.

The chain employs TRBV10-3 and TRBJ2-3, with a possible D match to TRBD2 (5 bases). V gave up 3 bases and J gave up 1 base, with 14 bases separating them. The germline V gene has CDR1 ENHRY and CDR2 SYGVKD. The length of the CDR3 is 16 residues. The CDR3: CAISDHSGSGTDTQYF. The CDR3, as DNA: TGTGCCATCAGTGACCACAGCGGCTCTGGCACAGATACGCAGTATTTT.

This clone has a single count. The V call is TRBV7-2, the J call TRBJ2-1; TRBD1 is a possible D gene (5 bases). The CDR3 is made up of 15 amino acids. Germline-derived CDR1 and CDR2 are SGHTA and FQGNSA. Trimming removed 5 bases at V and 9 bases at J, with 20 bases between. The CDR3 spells CASSPMGPTVSEQFF. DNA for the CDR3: TGTGCCAGCAGCCCAATGGGGCCGACAGTTAGTGAGCAGTTCTTC.